The 2 T cell receptor beta chains presented below share a single source sample, sequenced in a study of cytomegalovirus exposure and HLA in healthy donors. The PCR made use of 60 Vbeta and 13 Jbeta primers. Profiled with immunoSEQ multiplex PCR; TCRdb holds only in-frame clones, not every one. The table lists 40,000 or so clones, 70% to 85% of them singletons. Sequencing was carried out using PBMCs. These receptors all come from a man in his thirties or forties in good health and CMV-seronegative.

CDR3 in DNA: TGTGCCAGCAGCTTCAAAGCTGACAGCTCCTACGAGCAGTACTTC. Translation gives CASSFKADSSYEQYF. The V and J genes are TRBV7-2 and TRBJ2-7; TRBD1 might be the D (5 bases). The CDR3 is made up of 15 amino acids. The germline V gene encodes CDR1 SGHTA and CDR2 FQGNSA. The ends were cut back, 3 bases at V and 0 bases at J, with 12 bases in the middle.

In the case of this clone: The limits of the CDR3 on the DNA are not certain, so only TCRdb's listed CDR3 is given. V and J are TRBV7-2 and TRBJ2-5; TRBD1 reflects the table's D call only, with no check against the DNA. Germline values: CDR1 SGHTA, CDR2 FQGNSA. The CDR3 length is 15 residues, termini included. The CDR3 loop reads CASSFGPGRGETQYF.